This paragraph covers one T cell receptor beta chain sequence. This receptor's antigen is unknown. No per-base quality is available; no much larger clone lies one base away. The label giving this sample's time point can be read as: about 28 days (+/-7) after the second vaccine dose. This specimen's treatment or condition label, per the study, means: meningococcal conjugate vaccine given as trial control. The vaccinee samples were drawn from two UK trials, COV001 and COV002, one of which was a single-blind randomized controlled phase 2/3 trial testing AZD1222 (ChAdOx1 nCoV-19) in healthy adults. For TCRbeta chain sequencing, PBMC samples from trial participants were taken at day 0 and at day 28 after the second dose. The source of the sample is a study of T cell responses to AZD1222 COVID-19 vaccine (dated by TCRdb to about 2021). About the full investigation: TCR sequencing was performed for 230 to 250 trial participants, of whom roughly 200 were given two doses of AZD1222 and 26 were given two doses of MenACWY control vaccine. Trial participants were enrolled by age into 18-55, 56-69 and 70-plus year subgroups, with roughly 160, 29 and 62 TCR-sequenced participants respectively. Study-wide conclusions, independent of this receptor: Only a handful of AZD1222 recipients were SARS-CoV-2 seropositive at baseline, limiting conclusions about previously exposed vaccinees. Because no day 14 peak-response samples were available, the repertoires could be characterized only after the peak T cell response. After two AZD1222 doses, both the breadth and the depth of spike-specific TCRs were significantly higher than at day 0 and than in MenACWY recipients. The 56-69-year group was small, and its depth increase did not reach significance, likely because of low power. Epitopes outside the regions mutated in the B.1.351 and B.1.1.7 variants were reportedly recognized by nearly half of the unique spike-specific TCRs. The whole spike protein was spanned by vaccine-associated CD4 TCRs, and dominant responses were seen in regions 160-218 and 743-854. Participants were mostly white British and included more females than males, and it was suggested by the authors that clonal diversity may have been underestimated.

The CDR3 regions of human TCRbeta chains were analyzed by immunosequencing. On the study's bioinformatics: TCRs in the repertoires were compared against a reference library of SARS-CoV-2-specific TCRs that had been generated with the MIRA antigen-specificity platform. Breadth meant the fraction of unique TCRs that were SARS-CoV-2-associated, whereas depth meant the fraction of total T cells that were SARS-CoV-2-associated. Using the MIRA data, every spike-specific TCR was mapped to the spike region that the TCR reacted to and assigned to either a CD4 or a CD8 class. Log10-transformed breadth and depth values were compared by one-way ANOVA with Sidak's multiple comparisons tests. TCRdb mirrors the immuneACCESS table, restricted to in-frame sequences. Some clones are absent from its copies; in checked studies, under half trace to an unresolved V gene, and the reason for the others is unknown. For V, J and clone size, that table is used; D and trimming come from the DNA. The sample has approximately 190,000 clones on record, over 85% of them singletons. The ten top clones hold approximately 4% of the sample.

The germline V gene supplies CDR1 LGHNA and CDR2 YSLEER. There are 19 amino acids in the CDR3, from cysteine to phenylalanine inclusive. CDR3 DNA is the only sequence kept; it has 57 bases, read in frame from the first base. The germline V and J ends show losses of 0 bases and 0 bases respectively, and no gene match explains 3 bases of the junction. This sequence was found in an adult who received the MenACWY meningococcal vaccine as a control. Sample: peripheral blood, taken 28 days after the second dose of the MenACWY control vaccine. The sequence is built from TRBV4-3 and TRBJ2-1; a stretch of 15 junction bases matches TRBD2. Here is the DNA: TGCGCCAGCAGCCAAGATGGACTAGCGGGAGGGGGCTCCTACAATGAGCAGTTCTTC. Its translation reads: CASSQDGLAGGGSYNEQFF.